This T cell receptor beta chain was obtained from a study of monozygotic twins with inflammatory bowel disease. Germline V gene lookup returns CDR1 SQVTM and CDR2 ANQGSEA. The CDR3 is made up of 15 amino acids. TCRdb reprocessed the 5' RACE reads and reports one entry per CDR3 protein, with no DNA. Reported are some 440,000 distinct CDR3 sequences; the ten largest clones contain 2.4%. The TCR comes from a human donor with ulcerative colitis or Crohn's disease, or a healthy co-twin of an affected twin (not recorded which). J is TRBJ1-2 and V is TRBV29-1; TCRdb indicates TRBD1, and absent DNA this call remains unverified. Sequenced input: blood. The CDR3 loop is CSVESPTGWDYGYTF.